This T cell receptor (beta chain) was obtained from a study of blood T cell repertoires in COVID-19. Whole-study context: COVID-19 samples, acute and convalescent, were from the United States, Italy and Spain. The cDNA or gDNA used as material had been derived from T cells, B-cell-depleted T cells, or PBMCs.

This CDR3 comprises 15 residues. V was cut by 0 bases and J by 0 bases, with 8 bases left in between. Germline CDR1 and CDR2: SGHTA and FQGTGA. Enrollees, about 18 to 90 years old, lived in 24 US areas. Participants' own reports of clinical history determined their cohort assignment. Some clones are missing from TCRdb's copy, which holds only in-frame ones; the method was immunoSEQ multiplex PCR. This sample has more than 200,000 clones; 70% to 90% occur once, and the top ten carry about 1.7%. This receptor was obtained from a man aged 40-55 years who had recovered from COVID-19. J is TRBJ2-5 and V is TRBV7-3; D might be TRBD2 (5 bases). Source material: PBMCs or T cells enriched from blood (not recorded which). The CDR3 is CASSLTDWYQETQYF. The CDR3 nucleotides read TGTGCCAGCAGCTTAACGGACTGGTACCAAGAGACCCAGTACTTC.